The sequence of this T cell receptor (beta chain) was determined in a study of blood T cell repertoires in COVID-19. Original processing methods: The authors estimated nucleated cell counts from reference gene primer amplification. Libraries were prepared by immunoSEQ multiplex PCR; TCRdb keeps only in-frame clonotypes and omits some of them. V and J calls and clone size are those listed in that table; D and trimming were worked out from the DNA. The sample includes about 240,000 clones, under 85% seen only once; the top ten take more than 5%. V was trimmed by 3 bases and J by 1 base, leaving 16 bases between them. CDR1 and CDR2 (germline): LNHDA, SQIVND (reference sequence). The CDR3 has 17 residues.

This clonotype was sampled from a human donor in a cohort sampled during active COVID-19. The sequencing input was peripheral blood. The chain is built from TRBV19 and TRBJ2-1; D call uncertain. CDR3 sequence (DNA): TGTGCCAGTAGTATTACATCAGGCAAGGCGTCCTACAATGAGCAGTTCTTC. Protein: CASSITSGKASYNEQFF.